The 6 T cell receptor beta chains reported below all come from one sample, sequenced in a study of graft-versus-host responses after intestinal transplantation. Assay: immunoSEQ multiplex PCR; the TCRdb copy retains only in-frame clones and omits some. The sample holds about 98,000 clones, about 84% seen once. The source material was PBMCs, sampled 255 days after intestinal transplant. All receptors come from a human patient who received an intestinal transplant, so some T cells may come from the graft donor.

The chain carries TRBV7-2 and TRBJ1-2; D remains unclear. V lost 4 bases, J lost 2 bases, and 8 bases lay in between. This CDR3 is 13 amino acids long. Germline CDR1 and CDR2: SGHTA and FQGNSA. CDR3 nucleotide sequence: TGTGCCAGCAGCTCAAGACGGAACTATGGCTACACCTTC. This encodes CASSSRRNYGYTF. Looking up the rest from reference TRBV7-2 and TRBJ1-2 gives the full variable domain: GAGVSQSPSNKVTEKGKDVELRCDPISGHTALYWYRQSLGQGLEFLIYFQGNSAPDKSGLPSDRFSAERTGGSVSTLTIQRTQQEDSAVYLCASSSRRNYGYTFGSGTRLTVV.

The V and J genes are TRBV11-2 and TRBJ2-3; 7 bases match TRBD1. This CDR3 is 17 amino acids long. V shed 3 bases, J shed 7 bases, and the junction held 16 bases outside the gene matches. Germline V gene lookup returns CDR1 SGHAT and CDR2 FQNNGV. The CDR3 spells CASSFLGVDRGRNTQYF. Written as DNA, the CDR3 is TGTGCCAGCAGCTTTCTTGGAGTGGATAGGGGGCGGAATACGCAGTATTTT.

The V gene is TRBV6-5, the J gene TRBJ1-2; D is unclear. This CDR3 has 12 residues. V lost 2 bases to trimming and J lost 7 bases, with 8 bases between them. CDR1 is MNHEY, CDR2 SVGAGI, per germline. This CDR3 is CASSYAEGGYTF. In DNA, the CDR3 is TGTGCCAGCAGTTACGCGGAGGGTGGCTACACCTTC.

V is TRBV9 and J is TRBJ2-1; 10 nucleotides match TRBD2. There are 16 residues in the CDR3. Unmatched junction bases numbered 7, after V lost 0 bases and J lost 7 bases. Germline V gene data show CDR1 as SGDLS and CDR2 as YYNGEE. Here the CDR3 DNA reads TGTGCCAGCAGCGTAGGGCTAGCGGGGGATATTAATGAGCAGTTCTTC. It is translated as CASSVGLAGDINEQFF.

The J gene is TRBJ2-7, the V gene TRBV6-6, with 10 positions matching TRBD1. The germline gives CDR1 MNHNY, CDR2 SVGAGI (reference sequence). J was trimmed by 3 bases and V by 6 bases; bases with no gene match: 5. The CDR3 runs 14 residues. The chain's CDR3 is CASRKGQGVYEQYF. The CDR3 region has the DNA TGTGCCAGCAGAAAAGGACAGGGGGTCTACGAGCAGTACTTC.

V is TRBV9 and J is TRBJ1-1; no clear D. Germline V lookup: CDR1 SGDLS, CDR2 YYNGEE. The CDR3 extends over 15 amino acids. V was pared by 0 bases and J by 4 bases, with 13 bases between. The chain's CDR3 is CASSVEGGSGTEAFF. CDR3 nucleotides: TGTGCCAGCAGCGTAGAGGGAGGGAGCGGCACTGAAGCTTTCTTT.